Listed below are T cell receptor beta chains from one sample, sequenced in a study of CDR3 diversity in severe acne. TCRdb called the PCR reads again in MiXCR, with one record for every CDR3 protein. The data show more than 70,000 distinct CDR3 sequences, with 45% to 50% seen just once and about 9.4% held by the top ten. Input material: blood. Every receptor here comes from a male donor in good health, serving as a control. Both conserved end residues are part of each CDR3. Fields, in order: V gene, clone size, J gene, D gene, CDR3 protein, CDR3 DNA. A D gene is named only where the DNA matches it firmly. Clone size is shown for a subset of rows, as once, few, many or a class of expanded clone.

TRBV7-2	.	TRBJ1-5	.	CASSFSAQQNQPQHF	TGTGCCAGCAGCTTCTCCGCCCAGCAAAATCAGCCCCAGCATTTT
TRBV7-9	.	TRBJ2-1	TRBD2	CASSQLAGSNEQFF	TGTGCCAGCAGCCAATTAGCGGGGTCCAATGAGCAGTTCTTC
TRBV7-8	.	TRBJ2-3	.	CASSLVGSTTDTQYF	TGTGCCAGCAGCTTAGTCGGCAGTACCACAGATACGCAGTATTTT
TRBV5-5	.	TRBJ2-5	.	CASSLYRDQETQYF	TGTGCCAGCAGCTTATACAGGGACCAGGAGACCCAGTACTTC
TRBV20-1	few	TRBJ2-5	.	CSAREATQTQYF	TGCAGTGCTAGAGAAGCCACCCAGACCCAGTACTTC
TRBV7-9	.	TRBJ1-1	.	CASSSLRGNTEAFF	TGTGCCAGCAGCTCCCTCCGGGGGAACACTGAAGCTTTCTTT
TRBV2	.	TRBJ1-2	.	CASSGFVVGGYTF	TGTGCCAGCAGCGGGTTTGTTGTGGGCGGCTACACCTTC
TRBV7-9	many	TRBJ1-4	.	CASSPPGSVGRSLELFF	TGTGCCAGCAGCCCCCCGGGGTCGGTAGGGAGGAGTTTGGAACTGTTTTTT
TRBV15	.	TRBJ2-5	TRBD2	CATGGRSGGEETQYF	TGTGCCACCGGGGGTCGCAGCGGGGGTGAAGAGACCCAGTACTTC
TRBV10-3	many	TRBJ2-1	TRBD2	CAISILAGGMNEQFF	TGTGCCATCAGCATCCTAGCGGGGGGTATGAATGAGCAGTTCTTC
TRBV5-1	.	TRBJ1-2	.	CASSWGTKSGTYYGYTF	TGCGCCAGCAGCTGGGGGACCAAGTCGGGGACTTACTATGGCTACACCTTC
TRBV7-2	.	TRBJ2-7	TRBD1	CASSPTGDTYEQYF	TGTGCCAGCAGCCCGACAGGGGACACCTACGAGCAGTACTTC
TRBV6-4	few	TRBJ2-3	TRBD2	CATLRLARTDTQYF	TGTGCCACCCTGAGACTAGCGCGCACAGATACGCAGTATTTT
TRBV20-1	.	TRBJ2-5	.	CSARGFVAEETQYF	TGCAGTGCTAGAGGGTTTGTAGCAGAAGAGACCCAGTACTTC
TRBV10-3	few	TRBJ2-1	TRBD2	CAYTGTSLSVNEQFF	TGTGCCTATACCGGGACTAGCTTAAGTGTCAATGAGCAGTTCTTC
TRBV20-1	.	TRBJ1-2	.	CSASPGTATINYGYTF	TGCAGTGCTAGTCCTGGGACGGCCACAATCAACTATGGCTACACCTTC
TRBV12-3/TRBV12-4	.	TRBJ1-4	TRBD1	CASSEGQGKRKLFF	TGTGCCAGCAGCGAAGGACAGGGTAAAAGAAAACTGTTTTTT
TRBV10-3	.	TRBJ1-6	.	CAISESPTPGSPLHF	TGTGCCATCAGTGAGTCCCCTACGCCCGGCTCACCCCTCCACTTT
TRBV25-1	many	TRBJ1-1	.	CATSPATSGNTEAFF	TGTGCCACCTCCCCGGCGACCTCCGGTAACACTGAAGCTTTCTTT
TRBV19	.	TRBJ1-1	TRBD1	CASSIKAGGREAFF	TGTGCCAGTAGTATTAAGGCAGGGGGCAGAGAAGCTTTCTTT
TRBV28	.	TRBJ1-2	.	CASSTRHYGYTF	TGTGCCAGCAGTACCCGCCACTATGGCTACACCTTC
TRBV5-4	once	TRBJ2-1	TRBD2	CASSILAGEDEQFF	TGTGCCAGCAGCATACTAGCGGGGGAGGATGAGCAGTTCTTC
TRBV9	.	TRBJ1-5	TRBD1	CASSVDQGVKGINQPQHF	TGTGCCAGCAGCGTAGACCAGGGGGTAAAAGGGATCAATCAGCCCCAGCATTTT
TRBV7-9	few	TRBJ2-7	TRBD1	CASSSDRDRGAEQYF	TGTGCCAGCAGCTCTGACCGGGACAGGGGGGCCGAGCAGTACTTC
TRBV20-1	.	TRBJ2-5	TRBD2	CSASMRGGSYGTQYF	TGCAGTGCTAGTATGCGGGGGGGATCCTACGGGACCCAGTACTTC
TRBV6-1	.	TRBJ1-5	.	CASSENIGGGGETQHF	TGTGCCAGCAGTGAAAATATAGGCGGGGGCGGAGAGACCCAGCATTTT
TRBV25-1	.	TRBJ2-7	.	CASPRDAGSAEQYF	TGTGCCAGCCCCCGCGACGCAGGGTCGGCCGAGCAGTACTTC
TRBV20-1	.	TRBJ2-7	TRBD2	CSASRTSASYEQYF	TGCAGTGCTTCCCGGACTAGCGCCTCCTACGAGCAGTACTTC
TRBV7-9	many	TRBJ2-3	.	CASSLWGSGSTDTQYF	TGTGCCAGCAGCTTATGGGGGTCGGGAAGCACAGATACGCAGTATTTT
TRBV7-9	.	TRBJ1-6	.	CASSLKGQNSPLHF	TGTGCCAGCAGCCTGAAAGGACAGAATTCACCCCTCCACTTT
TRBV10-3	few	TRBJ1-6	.	CAISDQAGIYNLPLHF	TGTGCCATCAGTGATCAAGCGGGGATCTATAATTTACCCCTCCACTTT
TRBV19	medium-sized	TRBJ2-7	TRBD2	CATGLAGGSYEQYF	TGTGCCACCGGGCTAGCGGGAGGATCCTACGAGCAGTACTTC
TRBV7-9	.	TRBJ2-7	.	CACSLVRGTYEQYF	TGTGCCTGCAGCTTAGTCAGGGGGACTTACGAGCAGTACTTC
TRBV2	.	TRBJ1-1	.	CASATRNTEAFF	TGTGCCAGCGCTACCAGGAACACTGAAGCTTTCTTT